This T cell receptor (beta chain) was identified during a study of neoadjuvant anti-PD-1 for oral cavity cancer. Study results and caveats: Higher pretreatment Treg/Th17 ratios tracked higher pretreatment blood clonality.

Trimming removed 0 bases at V and 4 bases at J, with 10 bases between. The CDR3 extends over 14 amino acids. Germline CDR1 SGHRS, CDR2 YFSETQ. The assay was immunoSEQ multiplex PCR, and TCRdb's table has in-frame clones only and misses some. The table records tens of thousands of clones, under 55% of them present only once. About this clone itself: Its cognate antigen is unknown.

Time point reported: after neoadjuvant nivolumab, at surgical resection. Stage II-IVA oral cavity squamous cell carcinoma was new and untreated by systemic or radiation therapy. The sequencing used tumor tissue, collected after nivolumab (anti-PD-1) treatment. The gene calls are TRBV5-1 and TRBJ1-1; D is perhaps TRBD1 (5 bases). The sequence derives from a person aged 35 to 85 with oral cavity squamous cell carcinoma. CDR3 sequence: CASSLGRGSTEAFF. Written as DNA, the CDR3 is TGCGCCAGCAGCTTGGGTAGGGGATCCACTGAAGCTTTCTTT.